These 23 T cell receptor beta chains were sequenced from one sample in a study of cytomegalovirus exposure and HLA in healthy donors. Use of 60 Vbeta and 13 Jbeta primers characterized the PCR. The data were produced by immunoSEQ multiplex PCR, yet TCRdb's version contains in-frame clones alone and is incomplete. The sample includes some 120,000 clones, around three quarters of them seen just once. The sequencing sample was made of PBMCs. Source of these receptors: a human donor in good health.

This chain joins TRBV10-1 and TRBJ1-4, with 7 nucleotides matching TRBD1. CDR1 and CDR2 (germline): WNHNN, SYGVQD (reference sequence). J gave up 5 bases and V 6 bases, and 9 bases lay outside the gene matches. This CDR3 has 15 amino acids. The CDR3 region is CASRKQGTKNEKLFF. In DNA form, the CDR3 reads TGCGCCAGCAGGAAACAGGGGACAAAGAATGAAAAACTGTTTTTT.

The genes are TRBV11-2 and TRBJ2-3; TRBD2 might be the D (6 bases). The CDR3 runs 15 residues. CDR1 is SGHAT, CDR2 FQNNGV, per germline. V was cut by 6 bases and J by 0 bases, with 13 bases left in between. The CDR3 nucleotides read TGTGCCAGCAGGCTAGGAGGGTGGAGCACAGATACGCAGTATTTT. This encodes CASRLGGWSTDTQYF.

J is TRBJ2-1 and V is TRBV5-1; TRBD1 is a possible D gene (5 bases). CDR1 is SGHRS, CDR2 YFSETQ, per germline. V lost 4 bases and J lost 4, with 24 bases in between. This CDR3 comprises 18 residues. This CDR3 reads CASSHSSGPPGPYNEQFF. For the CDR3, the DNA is TGCGCCAGCAGCCATAGTTCCGGGCCCCCAGGGCCTTACAATGAGCAGTTCTTC.

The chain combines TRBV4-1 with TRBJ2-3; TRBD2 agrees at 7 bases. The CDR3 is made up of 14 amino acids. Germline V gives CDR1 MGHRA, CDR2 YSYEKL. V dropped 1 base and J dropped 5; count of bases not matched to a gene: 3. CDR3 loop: CASSQVPGGDTQYF. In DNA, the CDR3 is TGCGCCAGCAGCCAAGTTCCGGGGGGAGATACGCAGTATTTT.

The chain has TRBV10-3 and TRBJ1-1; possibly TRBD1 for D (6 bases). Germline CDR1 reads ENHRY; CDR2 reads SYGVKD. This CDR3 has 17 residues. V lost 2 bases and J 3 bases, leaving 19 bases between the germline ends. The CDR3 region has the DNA TGTGCCATCAGTGAGCCATCGGGACACCTCCCCCACACTGAAGCTTTCTTT. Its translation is CAISEPSGHLPHTEAFF.

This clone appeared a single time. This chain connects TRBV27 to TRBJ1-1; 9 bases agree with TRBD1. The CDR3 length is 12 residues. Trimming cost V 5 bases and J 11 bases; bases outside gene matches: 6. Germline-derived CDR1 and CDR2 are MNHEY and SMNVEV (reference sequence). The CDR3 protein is CASSRGTGRAFF. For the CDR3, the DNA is TGTGCCAGCAGTAGGGGGACAGGGCGGGCTTTCTTT.

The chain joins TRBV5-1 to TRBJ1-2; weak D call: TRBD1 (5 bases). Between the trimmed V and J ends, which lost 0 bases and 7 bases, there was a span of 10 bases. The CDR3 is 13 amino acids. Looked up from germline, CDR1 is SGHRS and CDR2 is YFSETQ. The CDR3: CASSLEGSGGYTF. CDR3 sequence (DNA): TGCGCCAGCAGCTTGGAGGGGTCGGGTGGCTACACCTTC.

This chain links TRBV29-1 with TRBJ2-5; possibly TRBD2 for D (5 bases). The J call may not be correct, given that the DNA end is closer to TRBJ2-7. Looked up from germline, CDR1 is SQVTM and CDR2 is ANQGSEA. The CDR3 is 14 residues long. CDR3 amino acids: CSARYRARAGEQYF. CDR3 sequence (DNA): TGCAGCGCAAGATATCGGGCCCGGGCGGGCGAGCAGTACTTC.

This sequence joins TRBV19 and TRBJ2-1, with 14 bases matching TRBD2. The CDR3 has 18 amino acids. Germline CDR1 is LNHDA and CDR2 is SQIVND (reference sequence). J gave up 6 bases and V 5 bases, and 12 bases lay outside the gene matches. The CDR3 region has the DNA TGTGCCAGTAGTCCCAGGACTAGCGGGAGGCCTTTCCCCAATGAGCAGTTCTTC. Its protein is CASSPRTSGRPFPNEQFF.

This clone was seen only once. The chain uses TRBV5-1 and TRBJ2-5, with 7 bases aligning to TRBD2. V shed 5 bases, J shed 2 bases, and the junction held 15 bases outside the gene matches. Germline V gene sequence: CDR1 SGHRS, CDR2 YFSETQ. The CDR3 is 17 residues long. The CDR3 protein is CASRFGASGPTQETQYF. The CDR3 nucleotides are TGCGCCAGCAGATTTGGTGCTAGCGGCCCCACACAAGAGACCCAGTACTTC.

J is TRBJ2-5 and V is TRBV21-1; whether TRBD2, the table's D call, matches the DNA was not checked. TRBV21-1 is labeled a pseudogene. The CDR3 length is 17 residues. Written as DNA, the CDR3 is TGTGCCAGCAGCATCGTGAGTGAGCGGGGGGGAAAAGAGACCCAGTACTTC. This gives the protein CASSIVSERGGKETQYF.

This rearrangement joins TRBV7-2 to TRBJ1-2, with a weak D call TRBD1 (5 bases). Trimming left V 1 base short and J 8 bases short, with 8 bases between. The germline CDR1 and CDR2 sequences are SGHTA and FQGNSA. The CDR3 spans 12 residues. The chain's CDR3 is CASSLGQGGYTF. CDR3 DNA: TGTGCCAGCAGCTTAGGGCAGGGAGGCTACACCTTC.

CDR3: CASSPGGDYGYTF. The CDR3, as DNA: TGCGCCAGCAGCCCCGGAGGGGACTATGGCTACACCTTC. This sequence joins TRBV5-1 and TRBJ1-2; a possible D gene is TRBD1 (5 bases). The germline V gene has CDR1 SGHRS and CDR2 YFSETQ. Between the trimmed V and J ends, which lost 4 bases and 3 bases, there was a span of 10 bases. The CDR3 is made up of 13 amino acids.

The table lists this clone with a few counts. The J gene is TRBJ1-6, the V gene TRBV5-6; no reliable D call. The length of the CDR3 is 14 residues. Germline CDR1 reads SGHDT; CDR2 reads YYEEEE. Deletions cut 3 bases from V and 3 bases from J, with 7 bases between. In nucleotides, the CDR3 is TGTGCCAGCAGCTATCAGAACTATAATTCACCCCTCCACTTT. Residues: CASSYQNYNSPLHF.

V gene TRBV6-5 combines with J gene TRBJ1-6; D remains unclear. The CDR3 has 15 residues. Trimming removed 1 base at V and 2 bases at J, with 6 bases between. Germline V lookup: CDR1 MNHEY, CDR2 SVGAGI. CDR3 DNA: TGTGCCAGCAGTTACTTCACTCCCTATAATTCACCCCTCCACTTT. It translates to CASSYFTPYNSPLHF.

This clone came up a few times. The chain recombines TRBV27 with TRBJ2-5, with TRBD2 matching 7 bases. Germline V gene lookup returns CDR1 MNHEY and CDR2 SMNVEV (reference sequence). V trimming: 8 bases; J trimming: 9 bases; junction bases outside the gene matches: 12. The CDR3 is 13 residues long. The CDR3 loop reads CASATGLLEAQYF. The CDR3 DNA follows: TGTGCCAGCGCTACGGGACTACTGGAGGCCCAGTACTTC.

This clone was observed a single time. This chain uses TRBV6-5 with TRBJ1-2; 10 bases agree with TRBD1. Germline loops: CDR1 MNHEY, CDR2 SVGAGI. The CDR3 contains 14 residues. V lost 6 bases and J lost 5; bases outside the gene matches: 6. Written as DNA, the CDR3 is TGTGCCAGCAGCCGACAGGGGGCACAGTATGGCTACACCTTC. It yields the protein CASSRQGAQYGYTF.

The CDR3 protein is CASSPSGRGYTEAFF. The CDR3 nucleotides read TGTGCCAGCAGCCCCTCGGGTAGGGGTTACACTGAAGCTTTCTTT. The rearrangement links TRBV5-8 to TRBJ1-1; the D gene is possibly TRBD1 (5 bases). The CDR3 totals 15 residues. V lost 4 bases to trimming and J lost 3 bases, with 16 bases between them. From germline, CDR1 is SGHTS and CDR2 YDEGEE.

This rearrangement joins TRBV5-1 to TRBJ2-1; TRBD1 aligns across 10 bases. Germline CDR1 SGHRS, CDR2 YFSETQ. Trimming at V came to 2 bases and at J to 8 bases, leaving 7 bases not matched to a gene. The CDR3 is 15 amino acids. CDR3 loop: CASSFRDRGQDEQFF. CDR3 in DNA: TGCGCCAGCAGCTTTCGGGACAGGGGTCAGGATGAGCAGTTCTTC.

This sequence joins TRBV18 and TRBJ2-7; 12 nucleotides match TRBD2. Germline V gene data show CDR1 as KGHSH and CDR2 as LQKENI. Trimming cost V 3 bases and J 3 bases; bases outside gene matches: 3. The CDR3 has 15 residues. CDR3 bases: TGTGCCAGCTCACCTAAGACTAGCGGGAGCTACGAGCAGTACTTC. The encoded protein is CASSPKTSGSYEQYF. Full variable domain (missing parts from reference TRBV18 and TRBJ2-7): NAGVMQNPRHLVRRRGQEARLRCSPMKGHSHVYWYRQLPEEGLKFMVYLQKENIIDESGMPKERFSAEFPKEGPSILRIQQVVRGDSAAYFCASSPKTSGSYEQYFGPGTRLTVT.

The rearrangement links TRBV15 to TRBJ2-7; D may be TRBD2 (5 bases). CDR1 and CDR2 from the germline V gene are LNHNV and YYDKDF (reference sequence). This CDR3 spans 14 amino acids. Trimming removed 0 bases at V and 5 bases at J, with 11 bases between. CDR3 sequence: CATSRDSASNEQYF. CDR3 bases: TGTGCCACCAGCAGAGATTCGGCTAGCAACGAGCAGTACTTC.

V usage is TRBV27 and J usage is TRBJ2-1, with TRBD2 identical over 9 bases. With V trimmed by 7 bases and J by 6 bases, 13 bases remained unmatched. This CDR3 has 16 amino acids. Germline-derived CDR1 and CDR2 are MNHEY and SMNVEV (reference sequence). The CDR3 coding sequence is TGTGCCAGCAACTCAGGGAGACTAGCGGTGGCCAATGAGCAGTTCTTC. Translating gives CASNSGRLAVANEQFF.

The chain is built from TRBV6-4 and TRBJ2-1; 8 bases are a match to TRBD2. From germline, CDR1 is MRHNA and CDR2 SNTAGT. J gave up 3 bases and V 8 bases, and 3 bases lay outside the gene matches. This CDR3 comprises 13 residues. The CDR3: CASPSGGYNEQFF. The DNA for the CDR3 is TGTGCCAGCCCCAGCGGGGGCTACAATGAGCAGTTCTTC.